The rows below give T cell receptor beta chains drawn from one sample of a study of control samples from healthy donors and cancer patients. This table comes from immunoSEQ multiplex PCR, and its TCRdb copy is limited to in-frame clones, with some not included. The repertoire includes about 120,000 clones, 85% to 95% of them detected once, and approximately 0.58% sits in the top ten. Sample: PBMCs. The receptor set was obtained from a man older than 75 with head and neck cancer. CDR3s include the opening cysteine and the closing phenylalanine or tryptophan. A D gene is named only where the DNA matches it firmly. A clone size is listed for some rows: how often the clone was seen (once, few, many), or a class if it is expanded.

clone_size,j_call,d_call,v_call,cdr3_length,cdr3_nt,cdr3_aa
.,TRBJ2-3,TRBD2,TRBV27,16,TGTGCCAGCAGTTTAGGGACTAGCGCAGGCACAGATACGCAGTATTTT,CASSLGTSAGTDTQYF
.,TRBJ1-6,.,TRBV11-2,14,TGTGCCAGCAGCTTAGTACAATATAATTCACCCCTCCACTTT,CASSLVQYNSPLHF
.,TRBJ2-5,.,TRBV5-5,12,TGTGCCAGCAGCGGAATGCTAGGGACCCAGTACTTC,CASSGMLGTQYF
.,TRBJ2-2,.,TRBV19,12,TGTGCCAGTAGTGGGGTCACCGGGGAGCTGTTTTTT,CASSGVTGELFF
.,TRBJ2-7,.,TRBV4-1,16,TGCGCCAGCAGCCAAGATAACGGGCTAGTCTCCCACGAGCAGTACTTC,CASSQDNGLVSHEQYF
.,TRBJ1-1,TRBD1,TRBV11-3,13,TGTGCCAGCAGCGACAGGGTCGACACTGAAGCTTTCTTT,CASSDRVDTEAFF
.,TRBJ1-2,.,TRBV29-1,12,TGCAGCGTTGAAAGACAGGTAGTCGGCTACACCTTC,CSVERQVVGYTF
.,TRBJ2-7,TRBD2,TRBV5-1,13,TGCGCCAGCAGCTTCCAGGGAGGGGACGAGCAGTACTTC,CASSFQGGDEQYF
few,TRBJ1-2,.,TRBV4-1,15,TGCGCCAGCAGCAACCCGGGACGGGCAAACTATGGCTACACCTTC,CASSNPGRANYGYTF
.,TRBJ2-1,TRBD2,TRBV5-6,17,TGTGCCAGCAGCTTGGAACAGGGACTAGCGTATTACAATGAGCAGTTCTTC,CASSLEQGLAYYNEQFF
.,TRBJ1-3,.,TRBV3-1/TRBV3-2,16,TGTGCCAGCAGCCAAGATTTCGGGAGCTCTGGAAACACCATATATTTT,CASSQDFGSSGNTIYF
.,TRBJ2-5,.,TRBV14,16,TGTGCCAGCAGCCAAATTCCCCGGAGGGGCCAAGAGACCCAGTACTTC,CASSQIPRRGQETQYF
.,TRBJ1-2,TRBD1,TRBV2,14,TGTGCCAGCAAGAAAGTAGAGACAGGGAGTGGCTACACCTTC,CASKKVETGSGYTF
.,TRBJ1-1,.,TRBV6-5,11,TGTGCCAGCACGCGGAACACTGAAGCTTTCTTT,CASTRNTEAFF
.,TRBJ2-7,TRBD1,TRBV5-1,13,TGCGCCAGCACCTCGACAGGGATCCACGAGCAGTACTTC,CASTSTGIHEQYF
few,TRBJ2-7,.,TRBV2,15,TGTGCCAGCAGGAGGGGGTCTAGCAGCTCCTACGAGCAGTACTTC,CASRRGSSSSYEQYF
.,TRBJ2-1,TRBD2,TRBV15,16,TGTGCCACCAGCTCGGTTAGCGGGAGGCCGGACAATGAGCAGTTCTTC,CATSSVSGRPDNEQFF
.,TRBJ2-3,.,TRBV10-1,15,TGCGCCAGCAGTGGCGGTTCTTGGAACCCTTATACGCAGTATTTT,CASSGGSWNPYTQYF
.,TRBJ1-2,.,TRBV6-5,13,TGTGCCAGCATCGGGGGGAGCTTCTATGGCTACACCTTC,CASIGGSFYGYTF
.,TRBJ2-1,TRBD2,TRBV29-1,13,TGCAGCGTTGTACCGGGGGGCTACAATGAGCAGTTCTTC,CSVVPGGYNEQFF
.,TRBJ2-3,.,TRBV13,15,TGTGCCAGCAGCCAAAGGACAACTAGCACAGATACGCAGTATTTT,CASSQRTTSTDTQYF
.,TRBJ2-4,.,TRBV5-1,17,TGCGCCAGCAGCTTCAATTTTGCGGACTCTGGCAAAAACATTCAGTACTTC,CASSFNFADSGKNIQYF
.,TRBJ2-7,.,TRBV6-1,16,TGTGCCAGCAGTGAAGTACCAGGGACCACCTGGTACGAGCAGTACTTC,CASSEVPGTTWYEQYF
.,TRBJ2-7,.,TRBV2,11,TGTGCCAGCAGCGGTTCATCCGGGCAGTACTTC,CASSGSSGQYF
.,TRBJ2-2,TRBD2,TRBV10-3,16,TGTGCCATCAGAGGAGGGCTAGCGGGAGGGTCCCGGGAGCTGTTTTTT,CAIRGGLAGGSRELFF
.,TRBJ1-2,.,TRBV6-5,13,TGTGCCAGCAATCCCCGGGGGCGCGGTGGCTACACCTTC,CASNPRGRGGYTF
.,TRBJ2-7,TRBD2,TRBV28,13,TGTGCCAGCAGTTTATCAGCGGGGCGAGAGCAGTACTTC,CASSLSAGREQYF